Reported below is one T cell receptor beta chain. Its antigen is undetermined. CDR1 SQVTM and CDR2 ANQGSEA come from the germline V gene. The CDR3 is 13 residues long. Trimming removed 6 bases at V and 6 bases at J, with 15 bases between. This entry belongs to a study of cytomegalovirus exposure and HLA in healthy donors. The donors were members of the validation cohort comprising some 120 subjects, separate from the roughly 680-subject first cohort. Measured with immunoSEQ multiplex PCR; TCRdb has only the in-frame clones, and not every one. In the table there are 200,000 to 250,000 clones, 70% to 90% of which are singletons. General study findings and limits: Cytomegalovirus-associated TCR beta chains were listed, numbering 150 to 200. Three chains linked to CMV were shown in vitro to be specific for CMV antigens.

This clonotype was sampled from a young woman in good health and CMV-seronegative. Material: PBMCs. V gene TRBV29-1 combines with J gene TRBJ2-1; D unresolved. The CDR3 loop reads CSVLPRKGNEQFF. The CDR3 nucleotides are TGCAGCGTCCTACCTAGGAAGGGCAATGAGCAGTTCTTC.